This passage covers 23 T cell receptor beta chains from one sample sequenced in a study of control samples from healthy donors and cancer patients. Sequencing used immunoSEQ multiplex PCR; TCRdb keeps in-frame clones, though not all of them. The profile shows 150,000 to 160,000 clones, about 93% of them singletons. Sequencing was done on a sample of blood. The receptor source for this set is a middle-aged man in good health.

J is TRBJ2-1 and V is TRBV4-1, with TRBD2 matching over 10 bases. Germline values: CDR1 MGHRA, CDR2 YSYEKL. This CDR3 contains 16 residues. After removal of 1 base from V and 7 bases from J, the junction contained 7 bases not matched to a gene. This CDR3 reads CASSQGSGRARNEQFF. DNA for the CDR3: TGCGCCAGCAGCCAAGGGAGCGGGAGGGCCAGAAATGAGCAGTTCTTC.

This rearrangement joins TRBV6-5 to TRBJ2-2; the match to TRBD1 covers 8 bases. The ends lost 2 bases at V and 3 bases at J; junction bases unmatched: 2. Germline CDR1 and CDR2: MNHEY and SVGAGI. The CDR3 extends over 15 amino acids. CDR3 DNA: TGTGCCAGCAGTTACGAGACAGGGGACACCGGGGAGCTGTTTTTT. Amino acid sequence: CASSYETGDTGELFF.

CDR3 coding DNA: TGTGCCAGCAGCCAAGAATTGGCTAGCGGGAGCAATGAGCAGTTCTTC. Translated, it gives CASSQELASGSNEQFF. V gene TRBV4-2 combines with J gene TRBJ2-1; TRBD2 aligns across 10 bases. Germline lookup yields CDR1 LGHNA and CDR2 YNFKEQ. V shed 0 bases and J 6 bases; nucleotides not matched to a gene: 5. The CDR3 spans 16 residues.

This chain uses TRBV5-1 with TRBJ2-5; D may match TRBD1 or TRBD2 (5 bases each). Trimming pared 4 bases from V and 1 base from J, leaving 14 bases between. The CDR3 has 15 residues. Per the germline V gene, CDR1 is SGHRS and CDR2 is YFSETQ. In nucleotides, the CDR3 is TGCGCCAGCAGCCCGGGGACGACCGCCCAAGAGACCCAGTACTTC. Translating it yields CASSPGTTAQETQYF.

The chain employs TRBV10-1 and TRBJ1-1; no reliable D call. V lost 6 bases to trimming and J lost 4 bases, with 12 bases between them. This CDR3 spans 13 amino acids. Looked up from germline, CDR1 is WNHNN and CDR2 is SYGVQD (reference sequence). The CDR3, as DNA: TGCGCCAGCAGCCTCCCTGGTAGCACTGAAGCTTTCTTT. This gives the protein CASSLPGSTEAFF.

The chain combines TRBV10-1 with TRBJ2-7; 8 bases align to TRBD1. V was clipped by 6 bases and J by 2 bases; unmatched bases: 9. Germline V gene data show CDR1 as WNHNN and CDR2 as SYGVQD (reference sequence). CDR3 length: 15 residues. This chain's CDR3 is CASSRGQGGTYEQYF. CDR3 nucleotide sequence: TGCGCCAGCAGCCGCGGACAGGGTGGGACCTACGAGCAGTACTTC.

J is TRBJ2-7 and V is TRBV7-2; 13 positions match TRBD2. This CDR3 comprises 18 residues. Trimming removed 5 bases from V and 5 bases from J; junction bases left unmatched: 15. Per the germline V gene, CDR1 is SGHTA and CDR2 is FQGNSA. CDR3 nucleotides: TGTGCCAGCAGCCCACAAATCCGGACTAGCGGGAGTAGGGACGAGCAGTACTTC. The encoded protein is CASSPQIRTSGSRDEQYF.

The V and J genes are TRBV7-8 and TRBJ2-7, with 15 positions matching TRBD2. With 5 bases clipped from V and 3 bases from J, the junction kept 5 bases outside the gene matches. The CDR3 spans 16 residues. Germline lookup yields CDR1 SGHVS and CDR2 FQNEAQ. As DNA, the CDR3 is TGTGCCAGCAGCCCGACGGGACTAGCGGGGGGCTACGAGCAGTACTTC. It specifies CASSPTGLAGGYEQYF.

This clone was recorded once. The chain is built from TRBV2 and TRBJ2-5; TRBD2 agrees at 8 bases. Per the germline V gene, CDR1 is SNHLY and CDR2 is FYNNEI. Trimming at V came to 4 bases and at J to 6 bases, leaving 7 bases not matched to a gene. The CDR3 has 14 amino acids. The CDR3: CASSAQREKQTQYF. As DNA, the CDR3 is TGTGCCAGCAGTGCCCAGCGGGAGAAACAGACCCAGTACTTC.

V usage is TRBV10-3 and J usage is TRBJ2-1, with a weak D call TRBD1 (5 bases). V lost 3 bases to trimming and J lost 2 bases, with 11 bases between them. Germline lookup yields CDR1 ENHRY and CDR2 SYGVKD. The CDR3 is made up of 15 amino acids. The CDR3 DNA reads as TGTGCCATCAGTGACCCCAGGGATCCCTACAATGAGCAGTTCTTC. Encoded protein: CAISDPRDPYNEQFF.

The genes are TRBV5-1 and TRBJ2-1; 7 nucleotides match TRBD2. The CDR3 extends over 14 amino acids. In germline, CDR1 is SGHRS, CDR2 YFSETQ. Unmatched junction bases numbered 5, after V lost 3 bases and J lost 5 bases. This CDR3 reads CASSSRLAHNEQFF. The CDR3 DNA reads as TGCGCCAGCAGCTCCAGACTAGCCCACAATGAGCAGTTCTTC.

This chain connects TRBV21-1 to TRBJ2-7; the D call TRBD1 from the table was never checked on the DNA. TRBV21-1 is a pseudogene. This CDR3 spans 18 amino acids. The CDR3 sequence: CASSLLEDRDPLLSQQYF. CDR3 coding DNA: TGTGCCAGCAGCCTCCTCGAGGACAGGGACCCCCTGCTGTCCCAGCAGTACTTC.

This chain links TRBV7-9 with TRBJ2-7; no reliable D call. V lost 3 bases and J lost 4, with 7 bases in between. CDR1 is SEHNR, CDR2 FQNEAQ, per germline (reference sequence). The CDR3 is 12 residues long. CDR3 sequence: CASSFTAYEQYF. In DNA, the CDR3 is TGTGCCAGCAGCTTCACCGCTTACGAGCAGTACTTC.

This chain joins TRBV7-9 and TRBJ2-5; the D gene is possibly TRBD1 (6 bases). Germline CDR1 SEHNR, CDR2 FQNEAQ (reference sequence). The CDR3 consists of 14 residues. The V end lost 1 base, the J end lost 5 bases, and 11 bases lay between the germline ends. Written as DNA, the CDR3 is TGTGCCAGCAGCTTAGGTGGGGGCCCCGAGACCCAGTACTTC. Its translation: CASSLGGGPETQYF.

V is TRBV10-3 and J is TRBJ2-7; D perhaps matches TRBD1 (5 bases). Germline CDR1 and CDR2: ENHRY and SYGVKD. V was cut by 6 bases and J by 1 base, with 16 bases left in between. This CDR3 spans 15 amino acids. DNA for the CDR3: TGTGCCATCAGGAAGCAGGGCCCAAATTCCTACGAGCAGTACTTC. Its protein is CAIRKQGPNSYEQYF.

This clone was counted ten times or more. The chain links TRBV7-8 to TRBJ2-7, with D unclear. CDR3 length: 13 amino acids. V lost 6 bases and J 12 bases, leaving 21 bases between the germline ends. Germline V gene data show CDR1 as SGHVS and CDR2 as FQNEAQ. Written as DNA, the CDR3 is TGTGCCAGCAGTCCTACCGGGCTTAAGAGTGTGTACTTC. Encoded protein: CASSPTGLKSVYF.

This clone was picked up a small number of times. CDR3 sequence: CASSFFIGASSYEQYF. As DNA, the CDR3 is TGCGCCAGCAGCTTTTTTATCGGGGCGTCCTCGTACGAGCAGTACTTC. The chain is built from TRBV5-1 and TRBJ2-7; either TRBD1 or TRBD2 may supply D (5 bases each). The CDR3 consists of 16 residues. Germline CDR1 is SGHRS and CDR2 is YFSETQ. Trimming removed 2 bases at V and 4 bases at J, with 19 bases between.

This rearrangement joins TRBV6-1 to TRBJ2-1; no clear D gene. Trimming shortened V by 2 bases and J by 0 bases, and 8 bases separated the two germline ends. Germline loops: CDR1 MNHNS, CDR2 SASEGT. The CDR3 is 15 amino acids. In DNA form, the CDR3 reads TGTGCCAGCAGTGAACGCGGTATCTCCTACAATGAGCAGTTCTTC. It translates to CASSERGISYNEQFF.

CDR3 sequence: CASSFTSGELFF. The DNA for the CDR3 is TGTGCCAGCAGTTTCACATCTGGGGAGCTGTTTTTT. J is TRBJ2-2 and V is TRBV12-3 or TRBV12-4; D is uncertain. This CDR3 spans 12 amino acids. V lost 3 bases and J 8 bases, leaving 7 bases between the germline ends.

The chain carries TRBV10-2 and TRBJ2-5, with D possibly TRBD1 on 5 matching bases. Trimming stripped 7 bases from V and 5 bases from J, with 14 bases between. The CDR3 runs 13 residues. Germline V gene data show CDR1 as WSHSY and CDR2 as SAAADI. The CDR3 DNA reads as TGCGCCAGCACCATTCAGGGATTTGAGACCCAGTACTTC. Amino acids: CASTIQGFETQYF.

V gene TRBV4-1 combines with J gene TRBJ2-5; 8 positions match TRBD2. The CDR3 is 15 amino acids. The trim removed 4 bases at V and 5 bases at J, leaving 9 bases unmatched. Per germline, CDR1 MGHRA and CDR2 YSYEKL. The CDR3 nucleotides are TGCGCCAGCAGCCTCACCGGGACTAGGTCTGAGACCCAGTACTTC. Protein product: CASSLTGTRSETQYF.

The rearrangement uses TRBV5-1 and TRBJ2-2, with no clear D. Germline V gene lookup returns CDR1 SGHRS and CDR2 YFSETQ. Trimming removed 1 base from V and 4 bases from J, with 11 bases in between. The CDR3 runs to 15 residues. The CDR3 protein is CASSLSSGSTGELFF. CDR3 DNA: TGCGCCAGCAGCTTGTCCTCGGGCTCCACCGGGGAGCTGTTTTTT.

As DNA, the CDR3 is TGTGCCAGCAGCATCCAAGGGGGGGGCGATCAGCCCCAGCATTTT. Amino acids: CASSIQGGGDQPQHF. V gene TRBV5-4 combines with J gene TRBJ1-5, with a possible D match to TRBD1 (6 bases). Germline loops: CDR1 SGHNT, CDR2 YYREEE (reference sequence). Trimming took off 4 bases at V and 5 bases at J, with 16 bases between the two ends. This CDR3 is 15 amino acids long.